These 17 T cell receptor beta chains were sequenced from one sample in a study of blood T cell repertoires in COVID-19. The data were produced by immunoSEQ multiplex PCR, yet TCRdb's version contains in-frame clones alone and is incomplete. The sample gives about 200,000 clones, roughly 83% of which show up once; 27% is in the top ten. Sequencing input: peripheral blood. The receptor set was obtained from a middle-aged man with acute or convalescent COVID-19.

This rearrangement joins TRBV28 to TRBJ1-2, with D perhaps TRBD1 (5 bases). Trimming cost V 5 bases and J 8 bases, with 15 bases left between them. The CDR3 has 13 residues. The germline V gene has CDR1 MDHEN and CDR2 SYDVKM. The CDR3 region has the DNA TGTGCCAGCAGTGGGGCCGCTGTGGAGGGCTACACCTTC. Protein sequence: CASSGAAVEGYTF.

The chain uses TRBV12-3 or TRBV12-4 and TRBJ1-1; tentative D call: TRBD1 (5 bases). The CDR3 is 13 residues long. Trimming pared 6 bases from V and 6 bases from J, leaving 14 bases between. The CDR3 region is CASSLGPGAEAFF. The CDR3 bases are TGTGCCAGCAGCCTAGGGCCGGGGGCTGAAGCTTTCTTT.

The CDR3 DNA reads as TGTGCCAGCAGCCAAACGGGACCGGGGGATGAGCAGTTCTTC. Its translation is CASSQTGPGDEQFF. The chain couples TRBV3-1 (or the pseudogene TRBV3-2) to TRBJ2-1; D perhaps matches TRBD2 (6 bases). This CDR3 region has 14 residues. Germline V gene sequence: CDR1 LGHDT, CDR2 YNNKEL (reference sequence). Trimming cost V 2 bases and J 8 bases, with 13 bases left between them.

This clone was detected only once. The J gene is TRBJ1-1, the V gene TRBV7-3; tentative D call: TRBD1 (6 bases). CDR1 and CDR2 from the germline V gene are SGHTA and FQGTGA. Trimming removed 5 bases from V and 6 bases from J, with 19 bases in between. This CDR3 comprises 15 residues. DNA of the CDR3: TGTGCCAGCAGCGCACAGGGTGGTTGGACCGCTGAAGCTTTCTTT. Encoded protein: CASSAQGGWTAEAFF.

The CDR3 reads CASSYGRQLGGNQPQHF. For the CDR3, the DNA is TGTGCCAGCAGTTATGGACGACAGTTAGGTGGCAATCAGCCCCAGCATTTT. The chain employs TRBV6-2 or TRBV6-3 and TRBJ1-5, with D perhaps TRBD1 (5 bases). Germline-derived CDR1 and CDR2 are MNHEY and SVGEGT. The CDR3 has 17 amino acids. V lost 3 bases and J lost 2, with 17 bases in between.

The chain's CDR3 is CASSLGFSGAYEQYF. The CDR3 DNA reads TGCGCCAGCAGCTTGGGGTTTAGCGGGGCCTACGAGCAGTACTTC. The chain couples TRBV5-1 to TRBJ2-7; TRBD2 matches at 8 bases. Per germline, CDR1 SGHRS and CDR2 YFSETQ. CDR3 length: 15 amino acids. V lost 0 bases and J lost 2; bases outside the gene matches: 4.

The rearrangement uses TRBV2 and TRBJ1-1, with TRBD1 matching 7 bases. Looked up from germline, CDR1 is SNHLY and CDR2 is FYNNEI. J gave up 5 bases and V 8 bases, and 17 bases lay outside the gene matches. CDR3 length: 16 residues. DNA for the CDR3: TGTGCCAGCTTACCTGGGGCAGGGGGACCGGAGACTGAAGCTTTCTTT. It encodes CASLPGAGGPETEAFF.

The chain employs TRBV5-1 and TRBJ2-2; possibly TRBD2 for D (6 bases). The CDR3 has 16 residues. CDR1 and CDR2 (germline): SGHRS, YFSETQ. The ends were cut back, 2 bases at V and 4 bases at J, with 15 bases in the middle. DNA of the CDR3: TGCGCCAGCAGCTTAGGGCTGGGACTTTTCACCGGGGAGCTGTTTTTT. Its translation is CASSLGLGLFTGELFF.

The rearrangement uses TRBV3-1 (or the pseudogene TRBV3-2) and TRBJ2-2, with D tentatively TRBD2 (6 bases). V shed 4 bases and J shed 2 bases, with 8 bases lying between them. The CDR3 has 14 residues. The germline gives CDR1 LGHDT, CDR2 YNNKEL (reference sequence). The CDR3 nucleotides are TGTGCCAGCAGCCCCGGACTAAACACCGGGGAGCTGTTTTTT. Amino acid sequence: CASSPGLNTGELFF.

The rearrangement joins TRBV4-2 to TRBJ2-3; 9 bases fit TRBD2. This CDR3 is built from 18 residues. Germline loops: CDR1 LGHNA, CDR2 YNFKEQ. V was pared by 1 base and J by 0 bases, with 8 bases of the junction left unmatched. The CDR3 region is CASSQGSGLASSTDTQYF. In nucleotides, the CDR3 is TGTGCCAGCAGCCAAGGGTCAGGACTAGCGTCTAGCACAGATACGCAGTATTTT.

The chain joins TRBV7-2 to TRBJ1-1; the match to TRBD1 covers 8 bases. V was clipped by 5 bases and J by 10 bases; unmatched bases: 9. Germline V gives CDR1 SGHTA, CDR2 FQGNSA. The length of the CDR3 is 13 residues. CDR3: CASSPGQVEVAFF. As DNA, the CDR3 is TGTGCCAGCAGCCCGGGACAGGTCGAGGTAGCTTTCTTT.

The gene calls are TRBV5-1 and TRBJ1-1; possible D gene TRBD1, 5 bases. Per germline, CDR1 SGHRS and CDR2 YFSETQ. The length of the CDR3 is 13 residues. V was clipped by 2 bases and J by 6 bases, with 11 bases between them. The CDR3 sequence: CASSLGEVPEAFF. CDR3 DNA sequence: TGCGCCAGCAGCTTAGGGGAGGTCCCTGAAGCTTTCTTT.

The chain links TRBV24-1 to TRBJ2-2; D ambiguous. Germline V gives CDR1 KGHDR, CDR2 SFDVKD. Trimming left V 6 bases short and J 1 base short, with 8 bases between. This CDR3 contains 14 residues. CDR3 in DNA: TGTGCCACCAGTAAAGGCGGGAACACCGGGGAGCTGTTTTTT. This translates into CATSKGGNTGELFF.

V usage is TRBV3-1 (or the pseudogene TRBV3-2) and J usage is TRBJ2-7; D remains ambiguous. V was cut by 4 bases and J by 6 bases, with 7 bases left in between. The CDR3 is 11 residues long. The germline V gene encodes CDR1 LGHDT and CDR2 YNNKEL (reference sequence). The CDR3 here is CASSLSREQYF. In DNA, the CDR3 is TGTGCCAGCAGCCTCTCCCGCGAGCAGTACTTC.

Details on this clone: The sample holds other DNA sequences that translate to the same CDR3. The chain is built from TRBV7-2 and TRBJ2-7, with D perhaps matching TRBD1 (5 bases). Germline V lookup: CDR1 SGHTA, CDR2 FQGNSA. CDR3 length: 14 residues. The germline V and J ends were trimmed by 3 bases and 0 bases, with 9 bases remaining between them. CDR3 amino acids: CASSLGPSSYEQYF. The DNA of the CDR3 is TGTGCCAGCAGCTTGGGGCCAAGCTCCTACGAGCAGTACTTC.

This clone was seen ten or more times. The chain is built from TRBV21-1 and TRBJ2-3; no DNA check was done on the table's D call, TRBD1. TRBV21-1 is tagged as a pseudogene. The CDR3 consists of 15 residues. The CDR3 reads CASIRQGRRTDTQYF. CDR3 sequence (DNA): TGTGCCAGCATCCGACAGGGACGAAGAACAGATACGCAGTATTTT.

This clone was found once. V and J are TRBV7-2 and TRBJ2-5, with 10 bases lining up with TRBD2. CDR1 is SGHTA, CDR2 FQGNSA, per germline. The V gene end was trimmed by 2 bases and the J gene end by 2 bases; junction bases not matched to a gene: 2. This CDR3 has 15 residues. As DNA, the CDR3 is TGTGCCAGCAGCTTACGGACTAGCGGACAAGAGACCCAGTACTTC. This codes for CASSLRTSGQETQYF.